Each of the 27 T cell receptor beta chains below was sequenced from the same sample in a study of a mutant IDH1 vaccine in newly diagnosed glioma. These receptors' targets are unknown. Assay used: immunoSEQ multiplex PCR; TCRdb lists only in-frame clones, some missing. The sample holds about 56,000 clones, 86% seen once. The time point here: week 35, safety follow-up. Topical imiquimod was applied with each vaccine dose, which held 300 ug of mutant IDH1 20-mer peptide. Sequenced here: PBMCs, sampled from a glioma patient whose treatment included an IDH1 peptide vaccine. These receptors came from a man aged 35-49 years with glioma.

The J gene is TRBJ2-7, the V gene TRBV7-8; 11 bases agree with TRBD2. Germline V gives CDR1 SGHVS, CDR2 FQNEAQ. Trimming took 8 bases from V and 0 from J; bases not matched to a gene: 3. The CDR3 spans 14 residues. CDR3 region: CASLLAGGSYEQYF. The CDR3 nucleotides read TGTGCCAGCCTTCTAGCGGGGGGCTCCTACGAGCAGTACTTC.

This sequence joins TRBV10-3 and TRBJ1-5; 7 nucleotides line up with TRBD1. Germline CDR1 is ENHRY and CDR2 is SYGVKD. The CDR3 spans 15 residues. V lost 10 bases to trimming and J lost 5 bases; unmatched junction nucleotides: 14. Written as DNA, the CDR3 is TGTGCCACCAGGGGGGCAGGGCGAAGGGATCAGCCCCAGCATTTT. This translates into CATRGAGRRDQPQHF.

This sequence joins TRBV28 and TRBJ2-7; the D gene could be TRBD1 or TRBD2 (5 bases each). V was shortened by 10 bases and J by 2 bases, with 12 bases between the two germline ends. The V gene's germline CDR1 is MDHEN and CDR2 SYDVKM. The CDR3 runs to 12 residues. The CDR3 reads CATGTDTYEQYF. As DNA, the CDR3 is TGTGCCACGGGGACGGATACCTACGAGCAGTACTTC.

The chain has TRBV7-2 and TRBJ2-7, with 11 bases identical to TRBD2. With V trimmed by 6 bases and J by 6 bases, 10 bases remained unmatched. The CDR3 consists of 15 residues. Germline lookup yields CDR1 SGHTA and CDR2 FQGNSA. This CDR3 is CASRIAGGIGREQYF. The DNA of the CDR3 is TGTGCCAGCAGAATAGCGGGAGGGATCGGGCGCGAGCAGTACTTC.

In its sample, this clone was seen a few times. The chain couples TRBV7-8 to TRBJ2-5; D not certain. The CDR3 is made up of 14 amino acids. The V gene's germline CDR1 is SGHVS and CDR2 FQNEAQ. V lost 5 bases, J lost 0 bases, and 10 bases lay in between. The CDR3 nucleotides read TGTGCCAGCAGCCCTCCCGCATACCAAGAGACCCAGTACTTC. This sequence encodes CASSPPAYQETQYF.

The rearrangement uses TRBV5-1 and TRBJ2-2; D might be TRBD1 or TRBD2, each matching 5 bases. This CDR3 is built from 15 residues. Germline V gene lookup returns CDR1 SGHRS and CDR2 YFSETQ. Trimming shortened V by 5 bases and J by 9 bases, and 20 bases separated the two germline ends. The CDR3 protein is CASSTGTAITRELFF. In DNA, the CDR3 is TGCGCCAGCAGTACCGGGACCGCCATCACTCGGGAGCTGTTTTTT.

About this clone itself: One junction end disagrees with the germline gene, perhaps due to a read error. The chain recombines TRBV7-7 with TRBJ2-7; TRBD2 aligns across 9 bases. CDR3 length: 15 amino acids. Germline CDR1 reads SSHAT; CDR2 reads FNYEAQ (reference sequence). Here the CDR3 reads CASSQLAGSSYEQYF. CDR3 coding DNA: TGTGCTAGCAGCCAGCTAGCGGGGAGCTCCTACGAGCAGTACTTC. Together with reference TRBV7-7 and TRBJ2-7, the CDR3 gives the full variable domain: GAGVSQSPRYKVTKRGQDVTLRCDPISSHATLYWYQQALGQGPEFLTYFNYEAQPDKSGLPSDRFSAERPEGSISTLTIQRTEQRDSAMYRCASSQLAGSSYEQYFGPGTRLTVT.

This chain connects TRBV29-1 to TRBJ2-5; D is unresolved. This CDR3 has 12 residues. Trimming removed 4 bases from V and 5 bases from J, with 11 bases in between. CDR1 is SQVTM, CDR2 ANQGSEA, per germline. CDR3 protein: CSVVMGGETQYF. The CDR3 DNA is TGCAGCGTTGTGATGGGCGGTGAGACCCAGTACTTC. Full variable domain (rest looked up from reference TRBV29-1 and TRBJ2-5): SAVISQKPSRDICQRGTSLTIQCQVDSQVTMMFWYRQQPGQSLTLIATANQGSEATYESGFVIDKFPISRPNLTFSTLTVSNMSPEDSSIYLCSVVMGGETQYFGPGTRLLVL.

V usage is TRBV18 and J usage is TRBJ2-3; no reliable D call. The CDR3 has 14 amino acids. Trimming took off 4 bases at V and 0 bases at J, with 8 bases between the two ends. Germline CDR1 KGHSH, CDR2 LQKENI. DNA for the CDR3: TGTGCCAGCTCACAGAGCGCGAGCACAGATACGCAGTATTTT. Its translation is CASSQSASTDTQYF.

The chain employs TRBV19 and TRBJ2-7; 7 positions agree with TRBD2. The ends lost 6 bases at V and 0 bases at J; junction bases unmatched: 11. Per the germline V gene, CDR1 is LNHDA and CDR2 is SQIVND (reference sequence). The CDR3 has 16 amino acids. CDR3 DNA: TGTGCCAGTAGATCAACTGACGGGAGGAGCTCCTACGAGCAGTACTTC. Translating gives CASRSTDGRSSYEQYF.

The chain is built from TRBV5-5 and TRBJ2-7; 8 positions agree with TRBD1. J lost 0 bases, V lost 4 bases, and 6 bases had no gene match. This CDR3 region has 15 residues. The germline CDR1 and CDR2 sequences are SGHKS and YYEKEE (reference sequence). The CDR3: CASSRGQDVSYEQYF. In DNA, the CDR3 is TGTGCCAGCAGCAGGGGACAGGATGTCTCCTACGAGCAGTACTTC.

Only a few counts were recorded for this clone. This rearrangement joins TRBV5-1 to TRBJ1-4; D remains ambiguous. The CDR3 loop spans 16 amino acids. Germline loops: CDR1 SGHRS, CDR2 YFSETQ. Trimming took off 4 bases at V and 0 bases at J, with 13 bases between the two ends. The CDR3 nucleotides are TGCGCCAGCAGCCAGTACTTAAGGCCAACTAATGAAAAACTGTTTTTT. Amino acids: CASSQYLRPTNEKLFF.

The chain carries TRBV7-2 and TRBJ2-6; D unresolved. Germline V gene lookup returns CDR1 SGHTA and CDR2 FQGNSA. The CDR3 runs to 15 residues. V shed 1 base and J shed 0 bases, with 4 bases lying between them. The CDR3 nucleotides read TGTGCCAGCAGCTTAGATTTCTCTGGGGCCAACGTCCTGACTTTC. Translating it yields CASSLDFSGANVLTF.

The chain joins TRBV7-8 to TRBJ2-1, with a weak D call TRBD2 (6 bases). The CDR3 runs to 17 residues. Germline assignment: CDR1 SGHVS and CDR2 FQNEAQ. V was clipped by 0 bases and J by 5 bases, with 17 bases between them. Written as DNA, the CDR3 is TGTGCCAGCAGCTTAGCGCGCGGGGTTAGGAGGCACAATGAGCAGTTCTTC. It codes for CASSLARGVRRHNEQFF. Together with reference TRBV7-8 and TRBJ2-1, the CDR3 gives the full variable domain: GAGVSQSPRYKVAKRGQDVALRCDPISGHVSLFWYQQALGQGPEFLTYFQNEAQLDKSGLPSDRFFAERPEGSVSTLKIQRTQQEDSAVYLCASSLARGVRRHNEQFFGPGTRLTVL.

The chain couples TRBV19 to TRBJ2-7; 7 nucleotides line up with TRBD2. In germline, CDR1 is LNHDA, CDR2 SQIVND (reference sequence). V lost 5 bases, J lost 5 bases, and 9 bases stayed unmatched. The CDR3 totals 14 residues. CDR3 amino acids: CASSWRVGGDEQYF. CDR3 coding DNA: TGTGCCAGTAGTTGGCGGGTTGGGGGGGACGAGCAGTACTTC.

V is TRBV9 and J is TRBJ2-3; tentative D call: TRBD1 (6 bases). Per the germline V gene, CDR1 is SGDLS and CDR2 is YYNGEE. Trimming removed 5 bases from V and 7 bases from J, with 20 bases in between. CDR3 length equals 15 residues. CDR3 sequence reads: CASSSFTGPQNTQYF. Here the CDR3 DNA reads TGTGCCAGCAGTTCATTTACAGGGCCCCAGAATACGCAGTATTTT.

CDR3 sequence (DNA): TGTGCCAGCAGCTTAGCACAGGGTGGAAACACCATATATTTT. Its protein is CASSLAQGGNTIYF. V is TRBV7-9 and J is TRBJ1-3; a weak D match, TRBD1 (6 bases). Germline assignment: CDR1 SEHNR and CDR2 FQNEAQ (reference sequence). Trimming removed 0 bases at V and 3 bases at J, with 6 bases between. The CDR3 extends over 14 amino acids.

The CDR3 DNA reads as TGCGCCAGCAGACTTGATGGAGGGCGGTCCTCTGGAAACACCATATATTTT. Its protein is CASRLDGGRSSGNTIYF. The genes are TRBV5-1 and TRBJ1-3, with D uncertain. V lost 5 bases and J 0 bases, leaving 18 bases between the germline ends. This CDR3 spans 17 amino acids. Per the germline V gene, CDR1 is SGHRS and CDR2 is YFSETQ. Full variable domain (remainder filled in from reference TRBV5-1 and TRBJ1-3): KAGVTQTPRYLIKTRGQQVTLSCSPISGHRSVSWYQQTPGQGLQFLFEYFSETQRNKGNFPGRFSGRQFSNSRSEMNVSTLELGDSALYLCASRLDGGRSSGNTIYFGEGSWLTVV.

The rearrangement links TRBV4-1 to TRBJ1-1; D perhaps matches TRBD1 (6 bases). V was shortened by 2 bases and J by 2 bases, with 12 bases between the two germline ends. Germline CDR1 is MGHRA and CDR2 is YSYEKL. The CDR3 length is 15 residues. The CDR3 nucleotides read TGCGCCAGCAGCCAAATTCAGGGGTTTAACACTGAAGCTTTCTTT. Amino acids: CASSQIQGFNTEAFF.

The V call is TRBV7-2, the J call TRBJ1-2; D may be TRBD1 (6 bases). V lost 4 bases and J lost 2, with 8 bases in between. Germline assignment: CDR1 SGHTA and CDR2 FQGNSA. This CDR3 comprises 13 residues. This CDR3 reads CASSSGQNYGYTF. The CDR3 region has the DNA TGTGCCAGCAGCTCCGGACAGAACTATGGCTACACCTTC.

The rearrangement uses TRBV25-1 and TRBJ2-1, with TRBD2 matching over 10 bases. Germline CDR1 reads MGHDK; CDR2 reads SYGVNS. CDR3 length: 13 amino acids. The V gene end was trimmed by 10 bases and the J gene end by 8 bases; junction bases not matched to a gene: 8. DNA for the CDR3: TGTGCCACCCGAGCGGGAGGGCTTCATGAGCAGTTCTTC. This translates into CATRAGGLHEQFF.

The rearrangement links TRBV5-1 to TRBJ1-2; D gene uncertain. Trimming pared 0 bases from V and 3 bases from J, leaving 12 bases between. The CDR3 totals 15 residues. The germline CDR1 and CDR2 sequences are SGHRS and YFSETQ. The CDR3: CASSLDGVVDYGYTF. CDR3 DNA sequence: TGCGCCAGCAGCTTGGACGGGGTCGTCGACTATGGCTACACCTTC.

The CDR3 loop is CASSLTPENEKLFF. As DNA, the CDR3 is TGTGCCAGCAGTTTAACGCCAGAAAATGAAAAACTGTTTTTT. The V call is TRBV28, the J call TRBJ1-4; no definite D call. The CDR3 sequence is 14 residues long. Germline V gene sequence: CDR1 MDHEN, CDR2 SYDVKM. With 2 bases removed from V and 5 bases from J, the gap between germline ends came to 9 bases.

The J gene is TRBJ2-5, the V gene TRBV19, with D possibly TRBD2 on 6 matching bases. The V and J ends lost 4 bases and 7 bases respectively, with 16 bases between them. Germline V lookup: CDR1 LNHDA, CDR2 SQIVND (reference sequence). The CDR3 is made up of 14 amino acids. The CDR3 protein is CASSRSASEGTQYF. In DNA, the CDR3 is TGTGCCAGTAGTAGATCGGCATCGGAGGGGACCCAGTACTTC.

This clone showed up just once. This chain connects TRBV2 to TRBJ1-2; TRBD1 might be the D (5 bases). The CDR3 runs to 15 residues. In germline, CDR1 is SNHLY, CDR2 FYNNEI. V was shortened by 7 bases and J by 5 bases, with 20 bases between the two germline ends. The DNA of the CDR3 is TGTGCCAGCATAGGGGCCAGTCGGGGAAAATATGGCTACACCTTC. It codes for CASIGASRGKYGYTF.

The V and J genes are TRBV11-3 and TRBJ2-7; weak D call: TRBD1 (5 bases). The CDR3 runs 17 residues. Germline assignment: CDR1 SGHNT and CDR2 YENEEA. V lost 1 base, J lost 2 bases, and 18 bases lay in between. CDR3 DNA: TGTGCCAGCAGCTTAGTGGGGCCTGCTGAGAGTACCTACGAGCAGTACTTC. This gives the protein CASSLVGPAESTYEQYF.

The V gene is TRBV7-9, the J gene TRBJ1-1; 7 nucleotides line up with TRBD1. Trimming removed 7 bases from V and 1 base from J; junction bases left unmatched: 6. This CDR3 has 14 amino acids. Germline V CDR1 and CDR2: SEHNR, FQNEAQ (reference sequence). As DNA, the CDR3 is TGTGCCAGCAAACTCACAGGGGAGAACACTGAAGCTTTCTTT. This encodes CASKLTGENTEAFF.